Given below is one T cell receptor beta chain in context. The antigen remains undetermined. This may come from a read error, since a much larger clone is one base off. Since the CDR3 does not end with the conserved phenylalanine or tryptophan, this likely comes from a read error. Clinical symptoms, serum thyroxine, TRAb, thyroid ultrasound and orbital computed tomography informed diagnoses. This sample is part of a study of T cells in Graves' hyperthyroidism and ophthalmopathy. Broader study findings: Blood also showed most of the thyroid clonotypes that were expanded above 0.001.

Amplification of TCR beta CDR3 regions was performed using RNA transcripts as template. A first-round RT-PCR of the TCR CDR3 used the HTBI primer set. TCRdb independently ran MiXCR on the multiplex PCR reads; one entry per CDR3 protein. Of about 560,000 distinct CDR3 sequences in the sample, over 15% were seen once. With V trimmed by 7 bases and J by 6 bases, 5 bases remained unmatched. The CDR3 length is 13 residues. Germline V gives CDR1 MNHNS, CDR2 SASEGT. The chain uses TRBV6-1 and TRBJ1-5, with 8 nucleotides matching TRBD1. This sequence originates from a woman aged 18-29 years with Graves' hyperthyroidism. What was sequenced was blood. CDR3 in DNA: TGTGCCAGCAAGGACAGGGATGGTCAGCCCCAGCATTCT. Translated: CASKDRDGQPQHS.